A selection of T cell receptor beta chains follows, all from one sample in a study of blood T cell repertoires in COVID-19. Clones were read by immunoSEQ multiplex PCR, and TCRdb kept only the in-frame ones, dropping some. The data show 310,000 or so clones, around nine tenths seen once. Material for sequencing was PBMCs or T cells enriched from blood (not recorded which). Receptors were obtained from a woman aged 25 to 39 who had recovered from COVID-19. Each CDR3 is given without its conserved first and last residue. Not all rows give a size; the values are once, few, many and, for expanded clones, a class.

V gene	clone size	J gene	CDR3 protein
TRBV7-2	NA	TRBJ2-7	ASSLQGTYEQY
TRBV15	NA	TRBJ1-5	ATSRTGDRNQPQH
TRBV11-2	NA	TRBJ2-5	ASRGQGTTYQETQY
TRBV9	NA	TRBJ1-1	ASSSQTGVATEAF
TRBV2	NA	TRBJ1-4	ASKGRVEKLF
TRBV2	once	TRBJ1-1	ASSERRGAF
TRBV5-5	NA	TRBJ1-3	ASSLGGWLGNTIY
TRBV5-1	NA	TRBJ2-5	ASSNTGGGETQY
TRBV5-4	once	TRBJ2-3	ASSFGDRGRNTDTQY
TRBV4-2	NA	TRBJ2-1	ASSRALRGEQF
TRBV9	NA	TRBJ1-2	ASSSEDTNYGYT
TRBV7-8	NA	TRBJ2-1	ASSLSQGLIEQF
TRBV20-1	few	TRBJ1-6	SASTRGYNSPLH
TRBV28	NA	TRBJ1-1	ASIEASWNTEAF
TRBV19	NA	TRBJ1-5	ASSIGAGGGQPQH
TRBV7-2	NA	TRBJ2-7	ASSTRTSGGSSYEQY
TRBV5-1	NA	TRBJ2-7	ASSSTQGAWDEQY
TRBV7-8	many	TRBJ1-1	ASSSRGNTEAF
TRBV21-1	NA	TRBJ2-7	ASMAHRTYEQY
TRBV19	NA	TRBJ1-5	ASSIDRNNQPQH
TRBV6-5	NA	TRBJ1-4	ASSYRRTGGNEKLF
TRBV10-3	once	TRBJ1-1	AISKSGQQNTEAF
TRBV15	once	TRBJ2-3	ATKNGRPPADTQY
TRBV27	NA	TRBJ1-2	ASSSWETGRDGYT
TRBV4-1	NA	TRBJ2-7	ASSQAQGAPGGEQY
TRBV29-1	NA	TRBJ1-1	SVSDREAF
TRBV5-1	NA	TRBJ2-4	ASSPGVGGAY
TRBV2	NA	TRBJ1-2	ARNGGSYGYT
TRBV7-6	NA	TRBJ2-3	ASSLTSASDTQY
TRBV6-4	NA	TRBJ2-7	ASPRTGKPYEQY
TRBV5-5	few	TRBJ1-1	ASSTMDSLNTEAF
TRBV4-1	few	TRBJ1-4	ASRKGAGATNEKLF
TRBV4-2	NA	TRBJ2-7	ASSQSHRGNSYEQY
TRBV7-9	NA	TRBJ1-5	ASSDQRPGEPQH
TRBV15	few	TRBJ1-4	ATSGDRGPNEKLF
TRBV6-2/TRBV6-3	NA	TRBJ1-6	ASSYRRTGSYNSPLH
TRBV4-1	NA	TRBJ1-2	ASSQDSTGGIDGYT
TRBV7-9	NA	TRBJ1-2	ASSLSQGQARDYGYT
TRBV14	NA	TRBJ1-2	ASSQFAGGYRGNYGYT
TRBV4-3	NA	TRBJ1-2	ASSQETGGYGYT
TRBV7-2	NA	TRBJ2-3	ASSLAPGYADTQY
TRBV7-2	NA	TRBJ2-4	ASSLGGGDIQY
TRBV6-5	NA	TRBJ1-1	ATDTPEAF
TRBV3-1/TRBV3-2	NA	TRBJ1-2	ASSQVQGVVYGYT
TRBV9	NA	TRBJ2-1	ASSVVPTSGGRNEQF
TRBV7-2	NA	TRBJ2-7	ASSLRTGSGDEQY
TRBV5-1	NA	TRBJ2-1	ASSSTSPGQGTYNEQF
TRBV6-2/TRBV6-3	NA	TRBJ1-1	ASSYSRRMNTEAF
TRBV27	NA	TRBJ2-3	ASTDGGGTDTQY
TRBV5-4	NA	TRBJ1-2	ASSPLGGGLGYGYT
TRBV5-1	NA	TRBJ1-2	ASSFVGGYGYT
TRBV30	NA	TRBJ1-1	AWKGVGQNTEAF
TRBV2	NA	TRBJ2-7	ASSIAGEGYEQY
TRBV19	few	TRBJ2-7	ASSIVLGNTGSYEQY
TRBV6-5	NA	TRBJ2-1	ASSYSGTGVYNEQF
TRBV4-2	NA	TRBJ2-7	ASSQVVGAISYEQY
TRBV30	NA	TRBJ1-3	AWRTPGDSGNTIY
TRBV6-5	NA	TRBJ1-2	ASSTGTGGGYT
TRBV5-6	NA	TRBJ2-2	ASSHKMMTGLSAGELF